The clone carrying this T cell receptor (beta chain) came up a few times. This entry comes from a study of cytomegalovirus exposure and HLA in healthy donors. Use of 60 Vbeta and 13 Jbeta primers characterized the PCR. The table came from immunoSEQ multiplex PCR; TCRdb's copy has only in-frame clones and leaves some out. The sample includes roughly 96,000 clones, approximately 75% of them seen just once. CDR1 and CDR2 (germline): SEHNR, FQNEAQ (reference sequence). V was trimmed by 1 base and J by 4 bases, leaving 10 bases between them. The CDR3 totals 14 residues. The TCR was taken from a woman aged 65 to 85 in good health and CMV-seropositive. This chain uses TRBV7-9 with TRBJ1-2; D gene uncertain. The material sequenced was PBMCs. CDR3 bases: TGTGCCAGCAGCTTAGTCGAGTTAGTCTATGGCTACACCTTC. Its translation is CASSLVELVYGYTF.